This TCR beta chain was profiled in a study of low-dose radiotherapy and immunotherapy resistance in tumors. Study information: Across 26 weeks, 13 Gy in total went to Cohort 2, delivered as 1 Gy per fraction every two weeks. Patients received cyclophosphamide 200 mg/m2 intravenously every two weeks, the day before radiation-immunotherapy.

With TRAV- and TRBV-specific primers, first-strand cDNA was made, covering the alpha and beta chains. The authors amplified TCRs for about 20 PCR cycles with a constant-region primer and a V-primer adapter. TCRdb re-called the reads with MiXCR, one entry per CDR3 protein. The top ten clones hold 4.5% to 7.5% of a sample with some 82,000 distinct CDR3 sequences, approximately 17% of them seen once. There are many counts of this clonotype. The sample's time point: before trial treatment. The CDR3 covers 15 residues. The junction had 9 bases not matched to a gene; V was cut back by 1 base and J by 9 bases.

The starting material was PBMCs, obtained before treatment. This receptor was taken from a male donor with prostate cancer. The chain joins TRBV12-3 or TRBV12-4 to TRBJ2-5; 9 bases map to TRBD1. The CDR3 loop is CASSLGEQGAPSQYF. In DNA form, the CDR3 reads TGTGCCAGCAGTTTAGGGGAACAGGGGGCTCCTTCCCAGTACTTC.